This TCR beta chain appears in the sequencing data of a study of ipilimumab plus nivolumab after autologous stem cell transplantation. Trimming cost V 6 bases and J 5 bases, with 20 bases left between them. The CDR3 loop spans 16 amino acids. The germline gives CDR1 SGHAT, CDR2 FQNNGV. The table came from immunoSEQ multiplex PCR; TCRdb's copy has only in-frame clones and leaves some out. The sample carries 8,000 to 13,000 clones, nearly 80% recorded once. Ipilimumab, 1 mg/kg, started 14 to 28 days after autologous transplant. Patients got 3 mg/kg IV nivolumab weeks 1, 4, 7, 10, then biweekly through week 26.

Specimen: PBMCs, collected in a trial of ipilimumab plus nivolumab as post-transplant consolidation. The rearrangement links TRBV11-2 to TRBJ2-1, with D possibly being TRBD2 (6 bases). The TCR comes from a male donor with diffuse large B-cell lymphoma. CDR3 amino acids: CASRPGHGGKHNEQFF. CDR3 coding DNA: TGTGCCAGCAGGCCCGGCCATGGCGGGAAGCACAATGAGCAGTTCTTC.